The subject of this entry is one TCR beta chain. This sample stems from a study of blood T cell repertoires in COVID-19. CDR3 length: 12 residues. V gave up 8 bases and J gave up 8 bases, with 12 bases separating them. Germline-derived CDR1 and CDR2 are MNHEY and SVGAGI. Study processing details: Amplification of reference gene primers provided the estimated nucleated cell counts. Repertoires were generated with immunoSEQ multiplex PCR, while TCRdb's copy carries only in-frame clones and drops some. For V, J and clone size, that table is used; D and trimming come from the DNA. The sample lists tens of thousands of clones, 70% to 90% seen once, with 2.7% in the top ten.

The V gene is TRBV6-5, the J gene TRBJ1-4, with D maybe TRBD1 (6 bases). Sequencing was performed on peripheral blood. The sequence came from a man aged 50 or older with COVID-19, enrolled during active disease. The CDR3 sequence is CASGGAREKLFF. The CDR3, as DNA: TGTGCCAGCGGGGGGGCAAGGGAAAAACTGTTTTTT.